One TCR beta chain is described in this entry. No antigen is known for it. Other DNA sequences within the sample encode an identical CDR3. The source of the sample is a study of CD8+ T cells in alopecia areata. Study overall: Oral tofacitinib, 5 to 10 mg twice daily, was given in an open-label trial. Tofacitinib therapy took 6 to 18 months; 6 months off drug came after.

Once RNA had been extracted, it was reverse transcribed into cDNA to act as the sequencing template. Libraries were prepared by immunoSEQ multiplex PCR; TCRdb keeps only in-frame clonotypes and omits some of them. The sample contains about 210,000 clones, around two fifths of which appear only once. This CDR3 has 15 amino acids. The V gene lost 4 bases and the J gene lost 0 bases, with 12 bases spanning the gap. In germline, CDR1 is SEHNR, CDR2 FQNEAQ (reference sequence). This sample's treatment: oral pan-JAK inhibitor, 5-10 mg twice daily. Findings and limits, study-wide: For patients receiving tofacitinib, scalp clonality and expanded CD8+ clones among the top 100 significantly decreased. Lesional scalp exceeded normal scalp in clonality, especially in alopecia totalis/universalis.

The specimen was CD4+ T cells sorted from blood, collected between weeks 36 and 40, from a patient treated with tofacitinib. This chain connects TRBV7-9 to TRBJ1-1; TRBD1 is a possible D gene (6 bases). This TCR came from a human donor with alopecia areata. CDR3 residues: CASSSPGQLNTEAFF. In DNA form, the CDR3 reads TGTGCCAGCAGCTCCCCGGGACAACTGAACACTGAAGCTTTCTTT. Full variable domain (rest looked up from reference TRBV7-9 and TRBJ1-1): DTGVSQNPRHKITKRGQNVTFRCDPISEHNRLYWYRQTLGQGPEFLTYFQNEAQLEKSRLLSDRFSAERPKGSFSTLEIQRTEQGDSAMYLCASSSPGQLNTEAFFGQGTRLTVV.